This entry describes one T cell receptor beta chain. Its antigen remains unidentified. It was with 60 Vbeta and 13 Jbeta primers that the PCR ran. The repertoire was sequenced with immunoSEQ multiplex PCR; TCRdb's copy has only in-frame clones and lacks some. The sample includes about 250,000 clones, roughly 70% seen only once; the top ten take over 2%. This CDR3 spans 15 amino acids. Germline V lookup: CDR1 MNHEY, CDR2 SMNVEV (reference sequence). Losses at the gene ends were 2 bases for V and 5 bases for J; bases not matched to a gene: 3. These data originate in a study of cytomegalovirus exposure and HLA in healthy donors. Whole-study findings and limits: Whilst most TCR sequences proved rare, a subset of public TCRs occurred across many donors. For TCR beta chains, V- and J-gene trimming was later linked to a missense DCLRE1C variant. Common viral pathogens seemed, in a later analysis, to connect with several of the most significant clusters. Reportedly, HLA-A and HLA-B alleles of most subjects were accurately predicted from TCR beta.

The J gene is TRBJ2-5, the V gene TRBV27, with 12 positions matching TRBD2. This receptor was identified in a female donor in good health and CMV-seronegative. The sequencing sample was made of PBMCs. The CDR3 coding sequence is TGTGCCAGCAGTTTAACTAGCGGGAGGTACGAGACCCAGTACTTC. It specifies CASSLTSGRYETQYF.